One TCR beta chain is described in this entry. Its specificity is unknown. The method was immunoSEQ multiplex PCR; TCRdb's version includes in-frame clones alone and lacks a portion of them. The sample holds approximately 35,000 clones, approximately 87% seen once. Looked up from germline, CDR1 is MNHEY and CDR2 is SMNVEV (reference sequence). The CDR3 runs 13 residues. V lost 1 base and J lost 10; bases outside the gene matches: 5. The sample comes from a study of lymphopenia after photon versus proton radiotherapy. Study observations and caveats: Post-nadir TCR diversity decline inversely tracked overall survival among those who died.

V gene TRBV27 combines with J gene TRBJ2-3, with 7 positions matching TRBD1. The receptor was isolated from a woman aged 45-59 years with pancreatic cancer. Sequences were derived from peripheral blood, sampled from a patient treated with photon-based radiotherapy. The CDR3 protein is CASSLLQGTAQYF. CDR3 in DNA: TGTGCCAGCAGTTTATTACAGGGGACGGCGCAGTATTTT.